The clone carrying this TCR beta chain was detected only a few times. Its specificity is not known. Germline and junction disagree at one end, which may indicate a read error. RNA transcripts yielded amplified TCR beta CDR3 regions. The primer set for the first-round RT-PCR of the TCR CDR3 was HTBI. Each CDR3 protein gets one entry after TCRdb re-called the multiplex PCR reads with MiXCR. The data hold 550,000 to 600,000 distinct CDR3 sequences, with 46% observed a single time. The sample belongs to a study of T cells in Graves' hyperthyroidism and ophthalmopathy. Study-wide results and limits: Most thyroid clonotypes that were expanded above 0.001 also turned up in blood.

The sequence derives from an adult woman with Graves' disease, either hyperthyroidism or ophthalmopathy (not recorded which). Sequencing input: peripheral blood or thyroid tissue (not recorded which).

Here the CDR3 DNA reads TGTGCTAGCAGCTTAGGACCCGGGCTGAATGAAAAACTGTTTTTT. This codes for CASSLGPGLNEKLFF. The chain recombines TRBV7-7 with TRBJ1-4; D unclear. The length of the CDR3 is 15 residues. From germline, CDR1 is SSHAT and CDR2 FNYEAQ (reference sequence). Together with reference TRBV7-7 and TRBJ1-4, the CDR3 gives the full variable domain: GAGVSQSPRYKVTKRGQDVTLRCDPISSHATLYWYQQALGQGPEFLTYFNYEAQPDKSGLPSDRFSAERPEGSISTLTIQRTEQRDSAMYRCASSLGPGLNEKLFFGSGTQLSVL.